The 28 T cell receptor beta chains in this list originate from one sample, sequenced in a study of T cell responses to AZD1222 COVID-19 vaccine. Measured with immunoSEQ multiplex PCR; TCRdb has only the in-frame clones, and not every one. The sample contains 150,000 to 200,000 clones, 90% to 95% of which appear only once. The specimen comprised peripheral blood, sampled on day 0 of AZD1222 vaccination. The origin of the receptors is an adult in good health.

The rearrangement links TRBV27 to TRBJ2-2; 7 nucleotides line up with TRBD1. CDR3 size: 14 residues. The trim removed 6 bases at V and 7 bases at J, leaving 8 bases unmatched. The V gene's germline CDR1 is MNHEY and CDR2 SMNVEV (reference sequence). The CDR3 nucleotides are TGTGCCAGCAGATTCCGACAGGGTGACGGGGAGCTGTTTTTT. It encodes CASRFRQGDGELFF.

The chain recombines TRBV11-2 with TRBJ1-4; D remains ambiguous. The germline V and J ends were trimmed by 3 bases and 7 bases, with 6 bases remaining between them. The CDR3 totals 12 residues. The germline V gene encodes CDR1 SGHAT and CDR2 FQNNGV. CDR3 in DNA: TGTGCCAGCAGCTTTTACAGTGAAAAACTGTTTTTT. It specifies CASSFYSEKLFF.

The rearrangement uses TRBV5-6 and TRBJ2-7; 9 nucleotides align to TRBD2. The germline V gene encodes CDR1 SGHDT and CDR2 YYEEEE. With V trimmed by 0 bases and J by 0 bases, 10 bases remained unmatched. The CDR3 runs to 18 residues. The CDR3: CASSLVASGTSSSYEQYF. The DNA of the CDR3 is TGTGCCAGCAGCTTGGTCGCTAGCGGGACTTCCAGCTCCTACGAGCAGTACTTC. Supplemented by reference TRBV5-6 and TRBJ2-7, the full variable domain reads DAGVTQSPTHLIKTRGQQVTLRCSPKSGHDTVSWYQQALGQGPQFIFQYYEEEERQRGNFPDRFSGHQFPNYSSELNVNALLLGDSALYLCASSLVASGTSSSYEQYFGPGTRLTVT.

The chain links TRBV4-1 to TRBJ1-6; 8 nucleotides line up with TRBD1. Trimming took 4 bases from V and 8 from J; bases not matched to a gene: 7. The CDR3 extends over 15 amino acids. Germline values: CDR1 MGHRA, CDR2 YSYEKL. CDR3 coding DNA: TGCGCCAGCAGCCGTTCAGACAGGGGTTATTCACCCCTCCACTTT. Amino acid sequence: CASSRSDRGYSPLHF.

V usage is TRBV4-1 and J usage is TRBJ2-7; the D gene is possibly TRBD2 (6 bases). Germline loops: CDR1 MGHRA, CDR2 YSYEKL. The V end lost 4 bases, the J end lost 0 bases, and 19 bases lay between the germline ends. The CDR3 is 17 residues long. CDR3 sequence reads: CASSPIEGGKSSYEQYF. The CDR3 nucleotides are TGCGCCAGCAGCCCGATAGAGGGCGGGAAGAGCTCCTACGAGCAGTACTTC.

The chain is built from TRBV7-9 and TRBJ1-2, with D possibly TRBD1 on 5 matching bases. Germline CDR1 SEHNR, CDR2 FQNEAQ (reference sequence). This CDR3 has 17 residues. Deletions cut 5 bases from V and 5 bases from J, with 24 bases between. The CDR3 loop reads CASSPEGHEANLYGYTF. The CDR3, as DNA: TGTGCCAGCAGCCCAGAGGGGCACGAGGCTAATTTGTATGGCTACACCTTC.

The rearrangement joins TRBV9 to TRBJ2-2; TRBD1 is a possible D gene (5 bases). This CDR3 is built from 15 residues. The V end was cut by 0 bases, the J end by 7 bases, with 13 bases between. Looked up from germline, CDR1 is SGDLS and CDR2 is YYNGEE. This CDR3 is CASSVDGTGIGELFF. CDR3 DNA sequence: TGTGCCAGCAGCGTAGACGGAACAGGCATCGGGGAGCTGTTTTTT.

V gene TRBV2 combines with J gene TRBJ1-2; 11 bases are a match to TRBD1. The J segment lost 4 bases and the V segment lost 2 bases, leaving 6 bases of the junction unmatched. Germline CDR1 and CDR2: SNHLY and FYNNEI. CDR3 length equals 16 residues. CDR3: CASSETRTGGPYGYTF. CDR3 in DNA: TGTGCCAGCAGTGAAACCCGGACAGGGGGCCCCTATGGCTACACCTTC.

This chain links TRBV7-2 with TRBJ1-1; no clear D. Trimming took off 0 bases at V and 6 bases at J, with 8 bases between the two ends. This CDR3 comprises 13 residues. CDR1 is SGHTA, CDR2 FQGNSA, per germline. CDR3: CASSLAYQAEAFF. CDR3 bases: TGTGCCAGCAGCTTAGCGTACCAGGCTGAAGCTTTCTTT.

The CDR3 loop is CASSPQVIDETQYF. CDR3 nucleotide sequence: TGTGCCAGCAGCCCTCAGGTGATTGATGAGACCCAGTACTTC. This rearrangement joins TRBV9 to TRBJ2-5; D gene uncertain. The V end was cut by 4 bases, the J end by 5 bases, with 15 bases between. CDR1 SGDLS and CDR2 YYNGEE come from the germline V gene. The CDR3 sequence is 14 residues long.

This clone was detected once. The rearrangement uses TRBV2 and TRBJ2-7; 15 nucleotides line up with TRBD2. From germline, CDR1 is SNHLY and CDR2 FYNNEI. This CDR3 is built from 15 residues. J lost 2 bases, V lost 4 bases, and 0 bases had no gene match. The DNA of the CDR3 is TGTGCCAGCAGTGGGACTAGCGGGAGGGCCTACGAGCAGTACTTC. Encoded protein: CASSGTSGRAYEQYF.

This chain's CDR3 is CASSTGGAWDTEAFF. The CDR3 DNA is TGCGCCAGCAGTACAGGGGGCGCTTGGGACACTGAAGCTTTCTTT. This sequence joins TRBV4-1 and TRBJ1-1; 9 bases map to TRBD1. CDR1 MGHRA and CDR2 YSYEKL come from the germline V gene. The CDR3 is made up of 15 amino acids. Trimming at V came to 6 bases and at J to 3 bases, leaving 8 bases not matched to a gene.

This sequence joins TRBV12-3 or TRBV12-4 and TRBJ2-7; 9 nucleotides line up with TRBD1. The CDR3 covers 13 residues. After removal of 6 bases from V and 2 bases from J, the junction contained 2 bases not matched to a gene. The CDR3 DNA sequence: TGTGCCAGCAGGTGGGACAGGGCCTACGAGCAGTACTTC. The encoded protein is CASRWDRAYEQYF.

The chain couples TRBV5-1 to TRBJ1-6; D is uncertain. The CDR3 length is 14 residues. Germline loops: CDR1 SGHRS, CDR2 YFSETQ. V shed 2 bases and J shed 9 bases, with 12 bases lying between them. As DNA, the CDR3 is TGCGCCAGCAGCTTCGAGGCGGGGATTTCACCCCTCCACTTT. Its translation is CASSFEAGISPLHF.

This chain joins TRBV28 and TRBJ2-7, with D hard to call. Germline lookup yields CDR1 MDHEN and CDR2 SYDVKM. V dropped 2 bases and J dropped 0 bases, with 14 bases sitting between them. The CDR3 has 16 residues. The CDR3 DNA sequence: TGTGCCAGCAGTTTAATGGACCCTTCTCCCTCCTACGAGCAGTACTTC. Translated: CASSLMDPSPSYEQYF.

The chain recombines TRBV18 with TRBJ1-6; 8 bases match TRBD1. The CDR3 runs 14 residues. Germline CDR1 and CDR2: KGHSH and LQKENI. V lost 3 bases and J lost 9; bases outside the gene matches: 4. The CDR3 region is CASSPGTGGSPLHF. The DNA for the CDR3 is TGTGCCAGCTCACCTGGCACAGGGGGTTCACCCCTCCACTTT.

J is TRBJ2-7 and V is TRBV6-2 or TRBV6-3, with 9 bases fitting TRBD1. The V segment lost 6 bases and the J segment 3 bases; nucleotides outside the gene matches: 9. Germline V lookup: CDR1 MNHEY, CDR2 SVGEGT. The CDR3 consists of 15 residues. CDR3 bases: TGTGCCAGCAGCCGGACAGGGGCGCAAGTCTACGAGCAGTACTTC. Protein product: CASSRTGAQVYEQYF.

The rearrangement uses TRBV7-4 and TRBJ2-4; D is possibly TRBD2 (5 bases). CDR1 SGHVT and CDR2 SQSDAQ come from the germline V gene. The V end lost 7 bases, the J end lost 0 bases, and 16 bases lay between the germline ends. The CDR3 consists of 16 residues. The CDR3 is CASTPLKRIAKNIQYF. The DNA of the CDR3 is TGTGCCAGCACCCCCTTGAAGCGGATAGCCAAAAACATTCAGTACTTC. Based on the CDR3 plus reference TRBV7-4 and TRBJ2-4, the full variable domain is GAGVSQSPRYKVAKRGRDVALRCDSISGHVTLYWYRQTLGQGSEVLTYSQSDAQRDKSGRPSGRFSAERPERSVSTLKIQRTEQGDSAVYLCASTPLKRIAKNIQYFGAGTRLSVL.

The CDR3 region is CASSLLGGGGRQRGTGELFF. CDR3 sequence (DNA): TGTGCCAGCAGCCTCCTGGGAGGAGGGGGCCGCCAACGGGGCACCGGGGAGCTGTTTTTT. V usage is TRBV16 and J usage is TRBJ2-2, with D tentatively TRBD1 (7 bases). This CDR3 contains 20 residues. V lost 4 bases and J 4 bases, leaving 28 bases between the germline ends. Germline assignment: CDR1 KGHSY and CDR2 FQNENV.

V and J are TRBV11-2 and TRBJ2-2, with 8 bases fitting TRBD2. The CDR3 is 17 amino acids. With V trimmed by 5 bases and J by 2 bases, 10 bases remained unmatched. The germline V gene has CDR1 SGHAT and CDR2 FQNNGV. In nucleotides, the CDR3 is TGTGCCAGCAGCACCCGCGGGAGCGGGAGAAACACCGGGGAGCTGTTTTTT. Translated, it gives CASSTRGSGRNTGELFF.

The J gene is TRBJ2-1, the V gene TRBV3-1 (or the pseudogene TRBV3-2), with 11 bases matching TRBD2. Germline-derived CDR1 and CDR2 are LGHDT and YNNKEL (reference sequence). Trimming removed 5 bases from V and 6 bases from J; junction bases left unmatched: 3. CDR3 length: 14 residues. The CDR3 spells CASSIGTSGNEQFF. The CDR3 DNA is TGTGCCAGCAGCATAGGGACTAGCGGCAATGAGCAGTTCTTC.

V is TRBV27 and J is TRBJ2-7; the D call may be TRBD1 or TRBD2 (6 bases each). Germline V gene data show CDR1 as MNHEY and CDR2 as SMNVEV (reference sequence). This CDR3 has 16 amino acids. Trimming removed 5 bases from V and 0 bases from J, with 17 bases in between. The CDR3 sequence: CASSPLGGTSSYEQYF. CDR3 nucleotide sequence: TGTGCCAGCAGTCCCCTAGGCGGGACAAGCTCCTACGAGCAGTACTTC.

The chain uses TRBV20-1 and TRBJ2-3, with D maybe TRBD1 (6 bases). The CDR3 runs 11 residues. Germline CDR1 and CDR2: DFQATT and SNEGSKA (reference sequence). The V gene lost 5 bases and the J gene lost 4 bases, with 7 bases spanning the gap. CDR3 region: CSAYRADTQYF. In DNA, the CDR3 is TGCAGTGCTTACAGGGCAGATACGCAGTATTTT.

As concerns this clone: This sample includes further DNA sequences coding for the same CDR3. The gene calls are TRBV19 and TRBJ1-1; D remains ambiguous. V dropped 1 base and J dropped 2 bases, with 8 bases sitting between them. Germline V gene sequence: CDR1 LNHDA, CDR2 SQIVND (reference sequence). The CDR3 length is 14 residues. In DNA, the CDR3 is TGTGCCAGTAGTATAGGAGGAGAAAACACTGAAGCTTTCTTT. Protein: CASSIGGENTEAFF.

The CDR3 DNA reads TGTGCCAGCTCACCACCGGCACCTAACTATGGCTACACCTTC. It specifies CASSPPAPNYGYTF. The rearrangement joins TRBV18 to TRBJ1-2; D gene ambiguous. CDR1 and CDR2 (germline): KGHSH, LQKENI. Trimming pared 0 bases from V and 0 bases from J, leaving 5 bases between. CDR3 length equals 14 residues.

This rearrangement joins TRBV6-5 to TRBJ1-2, with D possibly TRBD1 on 6 matching bases. This CDR3 comprises 13 residues. Germline assignment: CDR1 MNHEY and CDR2 SVGAGI. Between the trimmed V and J ends, which lost 10 bases and 2 bases, there was a span of 14 bases. Written as DNA, the CDR3 is TGTGCCATCACGGGGGGCACAAACTATGGCTACACCTTC. Its protein product is CAITGGTNYGYTF.

This chain links TRBV28 with TRBJ1-2, with D unclear. The length of the CDR3 is 17 residues. The germline gives CDR1 MDHEN, CDR2 SYDVKM. Trimming removed 3 bases at V and 6 bases at J, with 23 bases between. This CDR3 is CASSFSYQAENQNGYTF. For the CDR3, the DNA is TGTGCCAGCAGTTTCTCCTATCAGGCGGAAAATCAGAATGGCTACACCTTC.

V and J are TRBV29-1 and TRBJ2-7; TRBD1 aligns across 9 bases. CDR1 is SQVTM and CDR2 is ANQGSEA in the germline V gene. V was clipped by 3 bases and J by 10 bases; unmatched bases: 7. This CDR3 is built from 12 residues. The CDR3, as DNA: TGCAGCGTTGAGTACAGGGGGCGGCTACAGTACTTC. It is translated as CSVEYRGRLQYF.